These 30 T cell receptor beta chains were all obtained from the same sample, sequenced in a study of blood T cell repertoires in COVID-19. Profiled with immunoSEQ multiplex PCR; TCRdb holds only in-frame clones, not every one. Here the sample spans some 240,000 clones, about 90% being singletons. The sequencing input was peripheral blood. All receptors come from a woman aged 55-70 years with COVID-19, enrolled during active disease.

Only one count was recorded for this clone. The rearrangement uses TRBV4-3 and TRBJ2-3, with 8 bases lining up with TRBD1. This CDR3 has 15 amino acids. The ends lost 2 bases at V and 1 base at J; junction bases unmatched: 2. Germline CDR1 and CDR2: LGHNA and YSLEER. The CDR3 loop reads CASSQMTGGTDTQYF. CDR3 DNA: TGCGCCAGCAGCCAAATGACAGGGGGCACAGATACGCAGTATTTT.

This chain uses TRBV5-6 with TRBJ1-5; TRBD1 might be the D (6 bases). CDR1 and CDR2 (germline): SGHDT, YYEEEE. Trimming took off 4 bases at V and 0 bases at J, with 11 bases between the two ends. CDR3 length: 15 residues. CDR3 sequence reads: CASSATGRSNQPQHF. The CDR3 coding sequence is TGTGCCAGCAGCGCGACAGGTCGTAGCAATCAGCCCCAGCATTTT.

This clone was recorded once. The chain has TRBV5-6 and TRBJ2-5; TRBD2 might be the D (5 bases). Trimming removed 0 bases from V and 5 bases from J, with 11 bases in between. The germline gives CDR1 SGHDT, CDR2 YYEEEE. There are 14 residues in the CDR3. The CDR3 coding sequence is TGTGCCAGCAGCTTGGCCGCGGGCCAGGAGACCCAGTACTTC. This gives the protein CASSLAAGQETQYF.

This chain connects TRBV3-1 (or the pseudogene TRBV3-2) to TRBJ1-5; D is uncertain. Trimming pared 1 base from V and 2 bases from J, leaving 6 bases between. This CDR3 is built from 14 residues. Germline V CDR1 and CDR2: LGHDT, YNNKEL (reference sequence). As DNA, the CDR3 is TGTGCCAGCAGCCAAGTTGGAGGCAATCAGCCCCAGCATTTT. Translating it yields CASSQVGGNQPQHF.

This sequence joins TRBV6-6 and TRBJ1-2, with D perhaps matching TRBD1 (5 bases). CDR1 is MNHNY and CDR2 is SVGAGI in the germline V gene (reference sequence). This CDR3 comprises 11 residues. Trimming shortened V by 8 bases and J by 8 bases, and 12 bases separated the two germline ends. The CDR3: CASGGGIGYTF. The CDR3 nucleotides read TGTGCCAGCGGGGGGGGAATAGGCTACACCTTC.

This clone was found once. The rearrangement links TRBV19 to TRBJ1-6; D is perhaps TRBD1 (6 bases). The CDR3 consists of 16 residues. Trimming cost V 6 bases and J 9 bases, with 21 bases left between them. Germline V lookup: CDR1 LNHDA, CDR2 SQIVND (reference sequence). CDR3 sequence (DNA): TGTGCCAGTAGGAATTGGGTAGGGGACAATCGTTCACCCCTCCACTTT. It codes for CASRNWVGDNRSPLHF.

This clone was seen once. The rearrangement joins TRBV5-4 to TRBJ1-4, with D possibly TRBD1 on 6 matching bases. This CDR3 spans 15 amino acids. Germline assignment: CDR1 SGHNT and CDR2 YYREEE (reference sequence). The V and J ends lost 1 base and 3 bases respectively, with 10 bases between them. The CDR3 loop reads CASSLRPGANEKLFF. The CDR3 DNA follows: TGTGCCAGCAGCTTGAGGCCAGGGGCTAATGAAAAACTGTTTTTT.

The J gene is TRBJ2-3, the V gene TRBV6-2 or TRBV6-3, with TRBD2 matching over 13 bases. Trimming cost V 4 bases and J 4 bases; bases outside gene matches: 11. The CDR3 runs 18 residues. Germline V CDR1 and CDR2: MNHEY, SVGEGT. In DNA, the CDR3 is TGTGCCAGCAGTTCTATAACTAGCGGGGGGGCCCGCGCAGATACGCAGTATTTT. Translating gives CASSSITSGGARADTQYF.

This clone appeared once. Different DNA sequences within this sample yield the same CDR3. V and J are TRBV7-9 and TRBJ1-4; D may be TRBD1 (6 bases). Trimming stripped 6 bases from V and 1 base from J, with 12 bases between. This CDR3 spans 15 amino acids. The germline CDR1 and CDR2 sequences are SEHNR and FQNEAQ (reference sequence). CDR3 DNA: TGTGCCAGCAGTCTCGAGACAGGAACTAATGAAAAACTGTTTTTT. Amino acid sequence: CASSLETGTNEKLFF. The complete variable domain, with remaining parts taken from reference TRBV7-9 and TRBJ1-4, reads DTGVSQNPRHKITKRGQNVTFRCDPISEHNRLYWYRQTLGQGPEFLTYFQNEAQLEKSRLLSDRFSAERPKGSFSTLEIQRTEQGDSAMYLCASSLETGTNEKLFFGSGTQLSVL.

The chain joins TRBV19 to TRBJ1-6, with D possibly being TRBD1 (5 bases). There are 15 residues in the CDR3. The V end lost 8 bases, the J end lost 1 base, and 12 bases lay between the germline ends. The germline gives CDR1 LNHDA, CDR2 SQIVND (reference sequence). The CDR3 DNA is TGTGCCAGTGCCGAGGGGAGGTCCTATAATTCACCCCTCCACTTT. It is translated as CASAEGRSYNSPLHF.

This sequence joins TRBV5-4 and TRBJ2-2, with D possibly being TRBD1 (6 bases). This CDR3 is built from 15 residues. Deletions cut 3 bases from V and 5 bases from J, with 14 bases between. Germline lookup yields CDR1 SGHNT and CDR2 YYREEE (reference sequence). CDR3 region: CASSSPGTQTGELFF. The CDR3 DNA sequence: TGTGCCAGCAGCTCCCCCGGGACACAAACCGGGGAGCTGTTTTTT.

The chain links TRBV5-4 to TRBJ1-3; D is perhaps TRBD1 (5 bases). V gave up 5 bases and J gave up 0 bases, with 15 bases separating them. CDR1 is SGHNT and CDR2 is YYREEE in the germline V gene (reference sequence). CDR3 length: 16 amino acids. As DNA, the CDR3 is TGTGCCAGCAGTTCGCGGGGACGGAGCTCTGGAAACACCATATATTTT. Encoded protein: CASSSRGRSSGNTIYF.

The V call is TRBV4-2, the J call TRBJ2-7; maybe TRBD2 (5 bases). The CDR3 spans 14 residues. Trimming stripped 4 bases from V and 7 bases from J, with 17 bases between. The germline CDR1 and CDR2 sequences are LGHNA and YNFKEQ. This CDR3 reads CASSLEVGVGEQYF. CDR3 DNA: TGTGCCAGCAGCCTTGAAGTCGGGGTGGGTGAGCAGTACTTC.

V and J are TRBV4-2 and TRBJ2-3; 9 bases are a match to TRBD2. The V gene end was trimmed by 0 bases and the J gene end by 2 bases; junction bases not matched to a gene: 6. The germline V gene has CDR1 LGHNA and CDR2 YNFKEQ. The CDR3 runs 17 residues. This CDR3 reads CASSQEVGGGATDTQYF. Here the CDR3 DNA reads TGTGCCAGCAGCCAAGAAGTAGGCGGGGGGGCCACAGATACGCAGTATTTT.

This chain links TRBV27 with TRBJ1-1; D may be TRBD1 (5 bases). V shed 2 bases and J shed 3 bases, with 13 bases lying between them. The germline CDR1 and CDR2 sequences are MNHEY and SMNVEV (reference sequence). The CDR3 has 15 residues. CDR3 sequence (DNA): TGTGCCAGCAGTTTAGCGCCCCGGGGGGACACTGAAGCTTTCTTT. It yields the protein CASSLAPRGDTEAFF.

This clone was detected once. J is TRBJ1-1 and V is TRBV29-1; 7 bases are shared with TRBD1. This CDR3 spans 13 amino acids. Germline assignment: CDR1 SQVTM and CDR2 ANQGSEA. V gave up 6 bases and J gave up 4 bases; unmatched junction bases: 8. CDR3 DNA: TGCAGCGTCAAAGACAGGGTGGTCACTGAAGCTTTCTTT. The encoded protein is CSVKDRVVTEAFF.

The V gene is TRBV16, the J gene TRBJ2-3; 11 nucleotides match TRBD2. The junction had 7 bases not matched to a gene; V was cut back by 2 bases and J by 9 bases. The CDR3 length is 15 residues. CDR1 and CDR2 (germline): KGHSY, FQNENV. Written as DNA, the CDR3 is TGTGCCAGCAGCCAAACTAGCGGGGGAACTCTCACGCAGTATTTT. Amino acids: CASSQTSGGTLTQYF.

The CDR3: CASPLTQGPRMNTEAFF. The CDR3, as DNA: TGTGCCAGCCCGCTTACTCAGGGGCCGCGGATGAACACTGAAGCTTTCTTT. The chain joins TRBV2 to TRBJ1-1; D might be TRBD1 (6 bases). Germline V CDR1 and CDR2: SNHLY, FYNNEI. The V and J ends lost 8 bases and 0 bases respectively, with 22 bases between them. This CDR3 has 17 amino acids.

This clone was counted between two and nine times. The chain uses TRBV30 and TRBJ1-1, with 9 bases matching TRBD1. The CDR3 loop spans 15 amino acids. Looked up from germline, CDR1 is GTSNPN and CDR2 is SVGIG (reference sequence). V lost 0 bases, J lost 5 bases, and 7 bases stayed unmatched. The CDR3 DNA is TGTGCCTGGAGTGTAAGGGCGACAGGGGGGACTGAAGCTTTCTTT. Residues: CAWSVRATGGTEAFF.

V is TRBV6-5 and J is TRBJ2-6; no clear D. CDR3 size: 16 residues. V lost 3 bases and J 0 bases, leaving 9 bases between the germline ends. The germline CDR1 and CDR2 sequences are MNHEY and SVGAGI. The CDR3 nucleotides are TGTGCCAGCAGTTATTCGCAGTTCTCTGGGGCCAACGTCCTGACTTTC. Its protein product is CASSYSQFSGANVLTF.

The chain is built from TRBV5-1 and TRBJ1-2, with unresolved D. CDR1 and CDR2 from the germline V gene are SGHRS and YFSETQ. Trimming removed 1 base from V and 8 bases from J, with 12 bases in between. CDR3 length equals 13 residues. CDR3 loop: CASSLNPTQGYTF. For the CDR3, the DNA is TGCGCCAGCAGCTTGAACCCGACTCAGGGCTACACCTTC. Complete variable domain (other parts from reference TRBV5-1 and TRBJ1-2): KAGVTQTPRYLIKTRGQQVTLSCSPISGHRSVSWYQQTPGQGLQFLFEYFSETQRNKGNFPGRFSGRQFSNSRSEMNVSTLELGDSALYLCASSLNPTQGYTFGSGTRLTVV.

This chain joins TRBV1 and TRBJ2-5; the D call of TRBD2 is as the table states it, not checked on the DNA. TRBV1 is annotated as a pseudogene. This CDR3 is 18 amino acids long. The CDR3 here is CTSSHPGRRGTFQETQYF. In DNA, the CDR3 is TGCACCAGCAGCCACCCTGGCCGGAGGGGTACTTTCCAAGAGACCCAGTACTTC.

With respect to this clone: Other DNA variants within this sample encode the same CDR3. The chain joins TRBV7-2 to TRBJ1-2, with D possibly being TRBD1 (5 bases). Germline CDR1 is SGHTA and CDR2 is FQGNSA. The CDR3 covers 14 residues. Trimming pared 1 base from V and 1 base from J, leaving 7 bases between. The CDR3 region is CASSLGQGNYGYTF. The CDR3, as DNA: TGTGCCAGCAGCTTAGGGCAGGGTAACTATGGCTACACCTTC.

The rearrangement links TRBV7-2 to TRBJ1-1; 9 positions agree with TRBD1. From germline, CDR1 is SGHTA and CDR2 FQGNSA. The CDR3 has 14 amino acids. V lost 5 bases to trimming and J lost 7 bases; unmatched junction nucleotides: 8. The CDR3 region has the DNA TGTGCCAGCAGCCCGGGGACAGGGAGCCGTGAAGCTTTCTTT. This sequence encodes CASSPGTGSREAFF.

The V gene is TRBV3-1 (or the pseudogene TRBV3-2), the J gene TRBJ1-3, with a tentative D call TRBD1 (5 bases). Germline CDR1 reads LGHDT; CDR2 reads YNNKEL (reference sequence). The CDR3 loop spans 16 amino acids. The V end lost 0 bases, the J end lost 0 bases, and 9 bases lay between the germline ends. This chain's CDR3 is CASSQDFRVSGNTIYF. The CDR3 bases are TGTGCCAGCAGCCAAGATTTCAGGGTCTCTGGAAACACCATATATTTT.

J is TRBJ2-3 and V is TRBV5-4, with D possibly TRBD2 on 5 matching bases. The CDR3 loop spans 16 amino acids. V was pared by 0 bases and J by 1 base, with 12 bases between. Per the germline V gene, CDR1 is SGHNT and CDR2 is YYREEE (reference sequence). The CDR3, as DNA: TGTGCCAGCAGCTTGGGGGGAGCAAGAGGCACAGATACGCAGTATTTT. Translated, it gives CASSLGGARGTDTQYF.

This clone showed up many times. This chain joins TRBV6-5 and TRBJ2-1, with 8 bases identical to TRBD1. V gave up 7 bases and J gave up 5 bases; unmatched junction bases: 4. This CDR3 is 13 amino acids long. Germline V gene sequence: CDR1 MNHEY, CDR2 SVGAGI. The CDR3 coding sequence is TGTGCCAGCAAGACAGGGGAACACAATGAGCAGTTCTTC. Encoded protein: CASKTGEHNEQFF.

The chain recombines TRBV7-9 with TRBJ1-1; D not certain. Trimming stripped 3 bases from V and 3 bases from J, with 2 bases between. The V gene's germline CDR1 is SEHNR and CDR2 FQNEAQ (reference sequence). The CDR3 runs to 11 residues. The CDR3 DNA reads TGTGCCAGCAGCTTCGACACTGAAGCTTTCTTT. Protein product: CASSFDTEAFF.

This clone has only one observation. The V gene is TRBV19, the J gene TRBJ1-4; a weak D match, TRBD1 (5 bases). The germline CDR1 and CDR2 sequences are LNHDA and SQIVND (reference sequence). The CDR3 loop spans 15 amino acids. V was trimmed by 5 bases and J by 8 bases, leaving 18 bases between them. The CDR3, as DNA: TGTGCCAGTAGTGTCCTGCAGGGAGGAATGGAAAAACTGTTTTTT. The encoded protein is CASSVLQGGMEKLFF.

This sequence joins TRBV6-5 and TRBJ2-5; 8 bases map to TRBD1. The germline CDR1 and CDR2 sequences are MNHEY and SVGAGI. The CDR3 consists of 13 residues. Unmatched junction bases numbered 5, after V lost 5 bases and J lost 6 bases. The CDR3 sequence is CASSRTGRKTQYF. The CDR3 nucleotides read TGTGCCAGCAGTCGGACAGGGAGGAAGACCCAGTACTTC.